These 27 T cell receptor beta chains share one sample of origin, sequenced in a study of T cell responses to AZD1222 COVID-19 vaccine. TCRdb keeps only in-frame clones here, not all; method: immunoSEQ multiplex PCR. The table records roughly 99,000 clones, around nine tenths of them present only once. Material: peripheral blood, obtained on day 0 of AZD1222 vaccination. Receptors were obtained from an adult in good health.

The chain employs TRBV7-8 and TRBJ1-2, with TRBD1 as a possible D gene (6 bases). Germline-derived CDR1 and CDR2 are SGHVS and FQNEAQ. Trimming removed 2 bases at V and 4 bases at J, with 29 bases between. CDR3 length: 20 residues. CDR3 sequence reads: CASSLSRLERTEIFSYGYTF. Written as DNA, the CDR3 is TGTGCCAGCAGCTTAAGTAGGCTGGAGAGGACAGAGATTTTTAGCTATGGCTACACCTTC.

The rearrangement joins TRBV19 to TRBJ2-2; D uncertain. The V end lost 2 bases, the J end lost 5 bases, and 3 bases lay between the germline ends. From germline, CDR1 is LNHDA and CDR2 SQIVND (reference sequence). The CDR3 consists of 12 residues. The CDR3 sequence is CASSIRTGELFF. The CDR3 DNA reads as TGTGCCAGTAGTATAAGAACCGGGGAGCTGTTTTTT.

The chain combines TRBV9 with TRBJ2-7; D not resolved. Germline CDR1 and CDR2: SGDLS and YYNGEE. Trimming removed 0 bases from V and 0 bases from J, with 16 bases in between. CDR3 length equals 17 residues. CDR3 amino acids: CASSVDAKTHTSYEQYF. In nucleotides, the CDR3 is TGTGCCAGCAGCGTAGATGCCAAGACACATACCTCCTACGAGCAGTACTTC.

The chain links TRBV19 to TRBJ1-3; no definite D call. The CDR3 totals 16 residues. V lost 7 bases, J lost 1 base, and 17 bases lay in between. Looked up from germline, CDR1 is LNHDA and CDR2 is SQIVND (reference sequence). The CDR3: CASTKVGSNSGNTIYF. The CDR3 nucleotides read TGTGCCAGTACCAAGGTGGGGAGTAATTCTGGAAACACCATATATTTT. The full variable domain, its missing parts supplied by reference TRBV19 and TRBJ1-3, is DGGITQSPKYLFRKEGQNVTLSCEQNLNHDAMYWYRQDPGQGLRLIYYSQIVNDFQKGDIAEGYSVSREKKESFPLTVTSAQKNPTAFYLCASTKVGSNSGNTIYFGEGSWLTVV.

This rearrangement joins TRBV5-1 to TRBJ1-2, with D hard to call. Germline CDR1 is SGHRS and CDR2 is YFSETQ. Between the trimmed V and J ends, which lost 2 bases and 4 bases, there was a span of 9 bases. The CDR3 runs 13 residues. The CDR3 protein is CASSFEDGYGYTF. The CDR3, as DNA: TGCGCCAGCAGCTTCGAGGATGGCTATGGCTACACCTTC.

DNA of the CDR3: TGTGCCAGCAGCTTAGCGCAGGGCACTGAAGCTTTCTTT. Its translation: CASSLAQGTEAFF. This chain connects TRBV7-8 to TRBJ1-1; D is perhaps TRBD1 (5 bases). Germline V CDR1 and CDR2: SGHVS, FQNEAQ. V was shortened by 0 bases and J by 4 bases, with 6 bases between the two germline ends. The CDR3 spans 13 residues.

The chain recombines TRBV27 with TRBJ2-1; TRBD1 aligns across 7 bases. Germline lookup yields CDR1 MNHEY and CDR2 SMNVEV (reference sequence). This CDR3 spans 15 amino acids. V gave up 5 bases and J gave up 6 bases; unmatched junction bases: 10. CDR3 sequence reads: CASSPRLGTVNEQFF. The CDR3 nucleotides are TGTGCCAGCAGTCCAAGGTTGGGGACAGTCAATGAGCAGTTCTTC.

CDR3 sequence (DNA): TGCGCCAGCAGCCCCGGCACGGGCGGGACCTGGGGCTACACCTTC. Protein sequence: CASSPGTGGTWGYTF. The V call is TRBV5-1, the J call TRBJ1-2, with D possibly being TRBD1 (5 bases). CDR1 and CDR2 from the germline V gene are SGHRS and YFSETQ. V was shortened by 4 bases and J by 8 bases, with 21 bases between the two germline ends. The CDR3 has 15 amino acids.

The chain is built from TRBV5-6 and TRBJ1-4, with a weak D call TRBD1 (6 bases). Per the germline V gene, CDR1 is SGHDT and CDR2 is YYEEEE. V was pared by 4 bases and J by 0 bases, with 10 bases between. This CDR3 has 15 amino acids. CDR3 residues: CASSAQGPTNEKLFF. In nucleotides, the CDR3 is TGTGCCAGCAGCGCCCAGGGGCCAACTAATGAAAAACTGTTTTTT.

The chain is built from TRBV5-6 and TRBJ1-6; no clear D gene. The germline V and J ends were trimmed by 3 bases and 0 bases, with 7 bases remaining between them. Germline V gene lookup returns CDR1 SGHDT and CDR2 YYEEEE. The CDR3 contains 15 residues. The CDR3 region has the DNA TGTGCCAGCAGCTACGAGAGCTCCTATAATTCACCCCTCCACTTT. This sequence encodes CASSYESSYNSPLHF.

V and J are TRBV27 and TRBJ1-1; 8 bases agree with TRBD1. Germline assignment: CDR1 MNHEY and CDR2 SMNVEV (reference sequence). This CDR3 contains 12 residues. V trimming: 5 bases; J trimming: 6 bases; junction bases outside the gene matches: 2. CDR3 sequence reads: CASSGQGPEAFF. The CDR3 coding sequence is TGTGCCAGCAGTGGACAGGGACCTGAAGCTTTCTTT.

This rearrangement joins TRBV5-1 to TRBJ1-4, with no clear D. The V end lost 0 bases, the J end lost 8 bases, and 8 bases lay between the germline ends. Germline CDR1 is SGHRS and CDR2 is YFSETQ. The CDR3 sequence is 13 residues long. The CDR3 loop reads CASSLDIQEKLFF. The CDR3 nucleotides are TGCGCCAGCAGCTTGGACATTCAGGAAAAACTGTTTTTT.

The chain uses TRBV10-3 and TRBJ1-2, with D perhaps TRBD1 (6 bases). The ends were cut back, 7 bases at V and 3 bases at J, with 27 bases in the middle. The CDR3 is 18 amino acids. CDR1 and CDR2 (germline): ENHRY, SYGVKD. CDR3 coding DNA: TGTGCCATCACCCTCACGGAAGGCCGGGGGCGACGCGACTATGGCTACACCTTC. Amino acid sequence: CAITLTEGRGRRDYGYTF.

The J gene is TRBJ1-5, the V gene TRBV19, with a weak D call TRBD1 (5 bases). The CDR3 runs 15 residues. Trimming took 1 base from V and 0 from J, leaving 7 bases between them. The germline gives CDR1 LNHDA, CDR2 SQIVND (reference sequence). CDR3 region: CASSIGQYSNQPQHF. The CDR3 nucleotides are TGTGCCAGTAGTATAGGACAGTATAGCAATCAGCCCCAGCATTTT. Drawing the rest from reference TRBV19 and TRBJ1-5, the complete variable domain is DGGITQSPKYLFRKEGQNVTLSCEQNLNHDAMYWYRQDPGQGLRLIYYSQIVNDFQKGDIAEGYSVSREKKESFPLTVTSAQKNPTAFYLCASSIGQYSNQPQHFGDGTRLSIL.

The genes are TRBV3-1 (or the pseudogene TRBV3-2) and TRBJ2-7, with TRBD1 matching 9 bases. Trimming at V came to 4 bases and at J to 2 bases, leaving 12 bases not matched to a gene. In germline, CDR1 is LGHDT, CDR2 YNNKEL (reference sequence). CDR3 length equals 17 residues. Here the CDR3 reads CASSPPFGDRGTYEQYF. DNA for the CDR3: TGTGCCAGCAGCCCACCCTTCGGAGACAGGGGGACCTACGAGCAGTACTTC.

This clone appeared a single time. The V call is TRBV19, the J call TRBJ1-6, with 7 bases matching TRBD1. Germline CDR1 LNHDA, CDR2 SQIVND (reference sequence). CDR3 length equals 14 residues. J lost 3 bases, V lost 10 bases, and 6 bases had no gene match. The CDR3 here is CATGQAFYNSPLHF. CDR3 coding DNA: TGTGCCACCGGACAGGCCTTCTATAATTCACCCCTCCACTTT.

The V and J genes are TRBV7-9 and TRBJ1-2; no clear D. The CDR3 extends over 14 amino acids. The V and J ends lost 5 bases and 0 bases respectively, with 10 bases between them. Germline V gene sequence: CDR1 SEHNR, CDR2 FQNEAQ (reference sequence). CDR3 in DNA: TGTGCCAGCAGCAGTCCAGAAACTAACTATGGCTACACCTTC. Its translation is CASSSPETNYGYTF.

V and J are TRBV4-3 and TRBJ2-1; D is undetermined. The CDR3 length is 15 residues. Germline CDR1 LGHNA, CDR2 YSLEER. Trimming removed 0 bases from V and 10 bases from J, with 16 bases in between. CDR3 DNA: TGCGCCAGCAGCCAAGAAGGAAACAGTATTTACGAGCAGTTCTTC. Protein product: CASSQEGNSIYEQFF.

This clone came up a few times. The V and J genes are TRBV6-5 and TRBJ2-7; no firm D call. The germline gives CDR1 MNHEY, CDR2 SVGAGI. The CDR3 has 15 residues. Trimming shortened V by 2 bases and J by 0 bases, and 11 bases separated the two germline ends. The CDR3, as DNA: TGTGCCAGCAGTTACAAGATTGCACCCTCCTACGAGCAGTACTTC. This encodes CASSYKIAPSYEQYF.

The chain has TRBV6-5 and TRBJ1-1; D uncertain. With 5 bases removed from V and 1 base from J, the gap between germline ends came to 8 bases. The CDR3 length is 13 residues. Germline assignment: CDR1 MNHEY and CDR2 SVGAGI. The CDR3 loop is CASSPHENTEAFF. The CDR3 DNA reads TGTGCCAGCAGTCCCCATGAGAACACTGAAGCTTTCTTT.

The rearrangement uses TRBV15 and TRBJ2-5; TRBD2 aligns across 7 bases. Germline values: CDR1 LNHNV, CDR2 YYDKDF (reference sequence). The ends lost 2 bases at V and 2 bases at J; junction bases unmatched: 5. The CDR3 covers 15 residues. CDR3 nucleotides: TGTGCCACCAGCAGATCACCGGGACTACAAGAGACCCAGTACTTC. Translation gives CATSRSPGLQETQYF.

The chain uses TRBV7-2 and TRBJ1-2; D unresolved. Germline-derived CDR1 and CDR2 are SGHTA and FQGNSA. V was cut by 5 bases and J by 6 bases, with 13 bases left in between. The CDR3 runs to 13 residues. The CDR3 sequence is CASSRGGSDGYTF. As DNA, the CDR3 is TGTGCCAGCAGCCGGGGAGGGTCCGATGGCTACACCTTC.

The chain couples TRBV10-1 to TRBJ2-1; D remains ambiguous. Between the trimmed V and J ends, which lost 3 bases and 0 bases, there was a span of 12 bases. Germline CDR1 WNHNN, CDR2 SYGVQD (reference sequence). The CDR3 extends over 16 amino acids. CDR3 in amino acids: CASSDSRTFSYNEQFF. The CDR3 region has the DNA TGCGCCAGCAGTGACAGCCGCACCTTCTCCTACAATGAGCAGTTCTTC.

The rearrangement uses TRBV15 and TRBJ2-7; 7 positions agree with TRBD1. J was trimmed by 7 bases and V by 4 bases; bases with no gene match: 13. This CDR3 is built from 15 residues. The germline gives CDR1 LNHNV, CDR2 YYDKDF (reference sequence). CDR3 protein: CATSNLGAGGREQYF. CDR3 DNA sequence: TGTGCCACCAGCAACCTTGGGGCAGGGGGAAGGGAGCAGTACTTC.

This CDR3 reads CATSDSDLGGYTF. The CDR3 DNA follows: TGTGCCACCAGTGATTCGGACCTGGGGGGCTACACCTTC. The chain carries TRBV24-1 and TRBJ1-2; D unresolved. This CDR3 is built from 13 residues. Trimming stripped 2 bases from V and 8 bases from J, with 11 bases between. Germline V lookup: CDR1 KGHDR, CDR2 SFDVKD.

Written as DNA, the CDR3 is TGTGCCAGCAGCTTAGAGGGGTCCGGGGAGCTGTTTTTT. It codes for CASSLEGSGELFF. The V call is TRBV11-3, the J call TRBJ2-2, with unresolved D. The V gene lost 0 bases and the J gene lost 6 bases, with 5 bases spanning the gap. The germline gives CDR1 SGHNT, CDR2 YENEEA. The CDR3 covers 13 residues.

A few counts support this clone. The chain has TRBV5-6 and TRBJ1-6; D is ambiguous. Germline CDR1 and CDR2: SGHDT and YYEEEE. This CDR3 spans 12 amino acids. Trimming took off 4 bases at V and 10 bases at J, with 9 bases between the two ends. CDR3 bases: TGTGCCAGCAGCCTGGTTTCCTCACCCCTCCACTTT. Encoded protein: CASSLVSSPLHF.